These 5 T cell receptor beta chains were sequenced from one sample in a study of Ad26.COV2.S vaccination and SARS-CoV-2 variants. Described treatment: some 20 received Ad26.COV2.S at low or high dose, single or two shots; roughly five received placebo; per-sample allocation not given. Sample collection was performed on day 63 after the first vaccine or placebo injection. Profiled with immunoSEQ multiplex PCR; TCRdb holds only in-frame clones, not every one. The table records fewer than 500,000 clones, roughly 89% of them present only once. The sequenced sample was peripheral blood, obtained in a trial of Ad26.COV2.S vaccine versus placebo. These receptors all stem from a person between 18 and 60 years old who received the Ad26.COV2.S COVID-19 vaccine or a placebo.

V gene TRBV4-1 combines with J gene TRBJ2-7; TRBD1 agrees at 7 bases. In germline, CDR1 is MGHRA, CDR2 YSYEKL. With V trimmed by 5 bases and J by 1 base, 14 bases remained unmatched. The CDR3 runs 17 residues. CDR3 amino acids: CASSRERIQGDSYEQYF. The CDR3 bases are TGCGCCAGCAGCAGAGAGCGGATCCAGGGGGATTCCTACGAGCAGTACTTC.

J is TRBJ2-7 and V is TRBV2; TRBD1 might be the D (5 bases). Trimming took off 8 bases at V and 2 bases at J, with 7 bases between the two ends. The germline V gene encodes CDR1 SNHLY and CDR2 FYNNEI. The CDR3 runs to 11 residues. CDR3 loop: CASQGTYEQYF. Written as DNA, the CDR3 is TGTGCCAGCCAGGGCACCTACGAGCAGTACTTC.

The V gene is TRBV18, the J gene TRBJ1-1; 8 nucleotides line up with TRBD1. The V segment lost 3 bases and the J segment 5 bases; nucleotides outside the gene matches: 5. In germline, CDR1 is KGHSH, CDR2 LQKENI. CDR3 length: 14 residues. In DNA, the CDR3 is TGTGCCAGCTCACCTGGACAGGGTCTGACTGAAGCTTTCTTT. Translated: CASSPGQGLTEAFF. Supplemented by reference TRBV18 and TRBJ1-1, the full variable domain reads NAGVMQNPRHLVRRRGQEARLRCSPMKGHSHVYWYRQLPEEGLKFMVYLQKENIIDESGMPKERFSAEFPKEGPSILRIQQVVRGDSAAYFCASSPGQGLTEAFFGQGTRLTVV.

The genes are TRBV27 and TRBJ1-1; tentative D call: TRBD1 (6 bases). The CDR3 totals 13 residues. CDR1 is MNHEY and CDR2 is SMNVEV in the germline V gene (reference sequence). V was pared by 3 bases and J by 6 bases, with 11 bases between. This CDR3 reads CASSLGGHAEAFF. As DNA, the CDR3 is TGTGCCAGCAGTTTGGGGGGCCACGCTGAAGCTTTCTTT.

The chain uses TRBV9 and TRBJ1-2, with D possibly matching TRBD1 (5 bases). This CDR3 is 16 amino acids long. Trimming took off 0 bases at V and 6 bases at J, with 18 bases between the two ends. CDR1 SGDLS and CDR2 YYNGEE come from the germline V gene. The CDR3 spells CASSVGPRDMGHGYTF. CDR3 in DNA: TGTGCCAGCAGCGTAGGCCCCAGGGATATGGGACATGGCTACACCTTC.